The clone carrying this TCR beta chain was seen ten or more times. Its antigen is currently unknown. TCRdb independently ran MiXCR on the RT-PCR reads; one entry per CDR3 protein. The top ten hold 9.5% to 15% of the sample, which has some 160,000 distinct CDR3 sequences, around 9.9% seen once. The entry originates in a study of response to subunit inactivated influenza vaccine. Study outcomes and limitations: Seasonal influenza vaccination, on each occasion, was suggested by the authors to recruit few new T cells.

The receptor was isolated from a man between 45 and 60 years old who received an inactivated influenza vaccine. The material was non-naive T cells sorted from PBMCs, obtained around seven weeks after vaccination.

The CDR3 DNA follows: TGTGCCAGCAGTTTATCTGTCACCGGGGAGCTGTTTTTT. This codes for CASSLSVTGELFF. This chain connects TRBV12-3 or TRBV12-4 to TRBJ2-2; the D is unclear. The V end was cut by 2 bases, the J end by 4 bases, with 5 bases between. The CDR3 loop spans 13 amino acids.